Listed here is a single T cell receptor beta chain. Sequencing used immunoSEQ multiplex PCR; TCRdb keeps in-frame clones, though not all of them. The sample has 250,000 or so clones, approximately 86% seen once. This specimen belongs to a study of blood T cell repertoires in COVID-19. Study-wide context: Spain, Italy and the United States supplied samples that represented acute and convalescent COVID-19.

What the recovered Cohort 3 donors had was two negative PCRs, clearance, or symptom resolution. Sequencing input: PBMCs or T cells enriched from blood (not recorded which). The source is a woman aged 18-29 years who had recovered from COVID-19.

The CDR3 DNA follows: TGCGCCAGCAGCCAAGATGGCAAGACTAACCAAGAGACCCAGTACTTC. The encoded protein is CASSQDGKTNQETQYF. The chain combines TRBV4-1 with TRBJ2-5, with D tentatively TRBD2 (5 bases). CDR1 and CDR2 (germline): MGHRA, YSYEKL. Trimming removed 0 bases from V and 0 bases from J, with 11 bases in between. The CDR3 consists of 16 residues.